Each of the 2 T cell receptor beta chains below was sequenced from the same sample in a study of PD-L1 blockade in urothelial cancer. Specified time point: pretreatment peripheral blood. Sequenced by immunoSEQ multiplex PCR; TCRdb stores in-frame clones only, minus some. Of some 45,000 clones in the sample, 70% to 90% were seen once. The sample in question was PBMCs, obtained around atezolizumab (anti-PD-L1) treatment. The receptors stem from a man in his sixties with urothelial cancer.

This sequence joins TRBV28 and TRBJ2-7, with D possibly being TRBD1 (6 bases). Germline CDR1 MDHEN, CDR2 SYDVKM. CDR3 length equals 15 residues. V was trimmed by 7 bases and J by 0 bases, leaving 16 bases between them. The CDR3 nucleotides are TGTGCCAGCAACTTGGACAGTTCTAGCTCCTACGAGCAGTACTTC. This codes for CASNLDSSSSYEQYF.

V gene TRBV2 combines with J gene TRBJ2-7, with 9 bases lining up with TRBD2. The ends lost 1 base at V and 1 base at J; junction bases unmatched: 11. CDR1 is SNHLY and CDR2 is FYNNEI in the germline V gene. The CDR3 spans 18 residues. CDR3 sequence (DNA): TGTGCCAGCAGTGAAGAAGTTGGAGCGGGGGGCCTTTCCTACGAGCAGTACTTC. It is translated as CASSEEVGAGGLSYEQYF.